Each of the 11 T cell receptor beta chains below was sequenced from the same sample in a study of T-cell memory formation after mild COVID-19. TCRdb reprocessed the 5' RACE reads via MiXCR and lists one record per CDR3 protein. Here the sample spans approximately 480,000 distinct CDR3 sequences, roughly 18% being singletons. Sequencing was carried out using PBMCs or a T cell subset sorted from them (not recorded which). These receptors were obtained from an adult woman who had mild COVID-19 (a few samples of this study predate the infection). Cell type and time point are not known.

This clonotype came up a few times. V gene TRBV10-3 combines with J gene TRBJ1-2; D gene unclear. The germline CDR1 and CDR2 sequences are ENHRY and SYGVKD. The CDR3 spans 12 residues. Trimming took 2 bases from V and 5 from J, leaving 6 bases between them. DNA of the CDR3: TGTGCCATCAGTGAGCATTCTTATGGCTACACCTTC. This gives the protein CAISEHSYGYTF.

This clonotype was seen a few times. V usage is TRBV12-3 or TRBV12-4 and J usage is TRBJ1-2, with a tentative D call TRBD1 (5 bases). Between the trimmed V and J ends, which lost 4 bases and 5 bases, there was a span of 8 bases. This CDR3 is built from 12 residues. The CDR3 here is CASSSTDYGYTF. The DNA for the CDR3 is TGTGCCAGCAGTTCGACAGATTATGGCTACACCTTC.

The chain links TRBV5-1 to TRBJ2-7; no reliable D call. The CDR3 sequence is 13 residues long. The V gene's germline CDR1 is SGHRS and CDR2 YFSETQ. V dropped 0 bases and J dropped 2 bases, with 6 bases sitting between them. For the CDR3, the DNA is TGCGCCAGCAGCTTGGAACCCCCCTACGAGCAGTACTTC. Its protein is CASSLEPPYEQYF.

The chain links TRBV7-9 to TRBJ1-2; D gene ambiguous. Trimming took 1 base from V and 4 from J, leaving 13 bases between them. There are 15 residues in the CDR3. Germline CDR1 and CDR2: SEHNR and FQNEAQ (reference sequence). The CDR3 region is CASSLDVPGFYGYTF. CDR3 nucleotides: TGTGCCAGCAGCTTAGACGTTCCGGGTTTCTATGGCTACACCTTC.

This clonotype was seen a few times. This CDR3 is CASSLGRYGAASTDTQYF. The CDR3 DNA reads TGTGCCAGCAGCTTAGGCAGATACGGCGCGGCTAGCACAGATACGCAGTATTTT. The chain combines TRBV7-9 with TRBJ2-3; D gene ambiguous. Germline assignment: CDR1 SEHNR and CDR2 FQNEAQ (reference sequence). The CDR3 is made up of 18 amino acids. V was clipped by 1 base and J by 0 bases, with 17 bases between them.

V gene TRBV3-1 combines with J gene TRBJ2-4; D is possibly TRBD2 (6 bases). CDR3 length: 18 amino acids. The V end was cut by 1 base, the J end by 0 bases, with 16 bases between. Germline CDR1 and CDR2: LGHDT and YNNKEL (reference sequence). This CDR3 reads CASSQAPGAVLAKNIQYF. In DNA, the CDR3 is TGTGCCAGCAGCCAAGCGCCGGGAGCGGTACTAGCCAAAAACATTCAGTACTTC.

This clonotype was seen a handful of times. This chain connects TRBV12-3 or TRBV12-4 to TRBJ2-3, with TRBD2 matching 8 bases. CDR3 length: 15 residues. The V and J ends lost 4 bases and 2 bases, in that order; junction bases with no gene match: 5. The DNA of the CDR3 is TGTGCCAGCAGTTCGGGGGGGCCAGCCACAGATACGCAGTATTTT. Protein: CASSSGGPATDTQYF.

In this sample, this clonotype turned up a few times. The chain is built from TRBV14 and TRBJ2-3; D possibly corresponds to TRBD2 (5 bases). The CDR3 runs 17 residues. Trimming took off 1 base at V and 1 base at J, with 15 bases between the two ends. The germline gives CDR1 SGHDN, CDR2 FVKESK. The CDR3 DNA sequence: TGTGCCAGCAGCCAAGGTCCTAGCCTCTCTGGCACAGATACGCAGTATTTT. Protein sequence: CASSQGPSLSGTDTQYF. Full variable domain (missing parts from reference TRBV14 and TRBJ2-3): EAGVTQFPSHSVIEKGQTVTLRCDPISGHDNLYWYRRVMGKEIKFLLHFVKESKQDESGMPNNRFLAERTGGTYSTLKVQPAELEDSGVYFCASSQGPSLSGTDTQYFGPGTRLTVL.

This rearrangement joins TRBV20-1 to TRBJ2-7, with a weak D call TRBD1 (5 bases). V was pared by 5 bases and J by 6 bases, with 11 bases between. Germline V gene lookup returns CDR1 DFQATT and CDR2 SNEGSKA (reference sequence). This CDR3 has 11 residues. CDR3 amino acids: CSAWSRAEQYF. CDR3 bases: TGCAGTGCTTGGAGCAGGGCCGAGCAGTACTTC.

Only a few counts were recorded for this clonotype. J is TRBJ2-6 and V is TRBV24-1; 8 positions match TRBD1. CDR3 length: 16 amino acids. In germline, CDR1 is KGHDR, CDR2 SFDVKD. The trim removed 3 bases at V and 3 bases at J, leaving 3 bases unmatched. For the CDR3, the DNA is TGTGCCACCAGTGATCCAGGGGGCGGTGGGGCCAACGTCCTGACTTTC. Amino acid sequence: CATSDPGGGGANVLTF.

This clonotype has a handful of counts. The CDR3 region has the DNA TGTGCCAGTAAGAGAGCAGGGGGCTACGAGCAGTACTTC. Translation: CASKRAGGYEQYF. The chain carries TRBV19 and TRBJ2-7, with TRBD1 matching 7 bases. Germline loops: CDR1 LNHDA, CDR2 SQIVND (reference sequence). The CDR3 runs 13 residues. Germline trimming cut 7 bases from V and 3 bases from J; bases unmatched to any gene: 6.